The 13 T cell receptor beta chains reported below all come from one sample, sequenced in a study of cytomegalovirus exposure and HLA in healthy donors. Primers: 60 Vbeta forward and 13 Jbeta reverse. The protocol was immunoSEQ multiplex PCR, while the TCRdb copy is restricted to in-frame clones and leaves out a portion. The data show about 140,000 clones, over 70% seen once. The sequenced sample consisted of PBMCs. These receptors all come from a man aged 40-49 years in good health and CMV-seronegative.

The gene calls are TRBV6-6 and TRBJ2-7, with 9 bases matching TRBD2. The CDR3 sequence is 14 residues long. With 5 bases clipped from V and 4 bases from J, the junction kept 6 bases outside the gene matches. Germline CDR1 and CDR2: MNHNY and SVGAGI (reference sequence). The CDR3, as DNA: TGTGCCAGCAGTGATAGCGGGGGCCTATACGAGCAGTACTTC. As protein: CASSDSGGLYEQYF.

The rearrangement uses TRBV7-2 and TRBJ2-2, with 9 bases lining up with TRBD2. J was trimmed by 7 bases and V by 2 bases; bases with no gene match: 11. Germline CDR1 SGHTA, CDR2 FQGNSA. The CDR3 covers 17 residues. The DNA of the CDR3 is TGTGCCAGCAGCTTACGTCCCAGCGGGGGGCTGGACGGGGAGCTGTTTTTT. As protein: CASSLRPSGGLDGELFF.

The genes are TRBV5-1 and TRBJ2-5; 9 bases align to TRBD1. Germline lookup yields CDR1 SGHRS and CDR2 YFSETQ. V shed 0 bases and J 10 bases; nucleotides not matched to a gene: 10. The CDR3 loop spans 15 amino acids. The CDR3 nucleotides read TGCGCCAGCAGCTTGGGGGACAGGGCTCCCCAGAGCCAGTACTTC. Amino acid sequence: CASSLGDRAPQSQYF.

The chain recombines TRBV5-1 with TRBJ2-1; D unresolved. This CDR3 is 13 amino acids long. Looked up from germline, CDR1 is SGHRS and CDR2 is YFSETQ. Trimming took 2 bases from V and 6 from J, leaving 9 bases between them. The CDR3 loop is CASSFPGGNEQFF. For the CDR3, the DNA is TGCGCCAGCAGCTTTCCCGGCGGCAATGAGCAGTTCTTC. The full variable domain, in which reference TRBV5-1 and TRBJ2-1 provide the parts outside the CDR3, is KAGVTQTPRYLIKTRGQQVTLSCSPISGHRSVSWYQQTPGQGLQFLFEYFSETQRNKGNFPGRFSGRQFSNSRSEMNVSTLELGDSALYLCASSFPGGNEQFFGPGTRLTVL.

This clone was counted once. The chain is built from TRBV7-9 and TRBJ2-5, with TRBD2 identical over 13 bases. The germline gives CDR1 SEHNR, CDR2 FQNEAQ (reference sequence). The V and J ends lost 5 bases and 1 base, in that order; junction bases with no gene match: 1. The CDR3 loop spans 15 amino acids. The chain's CDR3 is CASSTSGGAQETQYF. CDR3 bases: TGTGCCAGCAGCACTAGCGGGGGGGCCCAAGAGACCCAGTACTTC.

This clone was detected a few times. The chain couples TRBV5-1 to TRBJ2-1; 15 positions agree with TRBD2. CDR3 length equals 15 residues. Germline V gene lookup returns CDR1 SGHRS and CDR2 YFSETQ. The ends lost 4 bases at V and 9 bases at J; junction bases unmatched: 5. The CDR3 protein is CASSLRTSGGGEQFF. The CDR3 DNA sequence: TGCGCCAGCAGCCTACGGACTAGCGGGGGGGGTGAGCAGTTCTTC. The full variable domain, in which reference TRBV5-1 and TRBJ2-1 provide the parts outside the CDR3, is KAGVTQTPRYLIKTRGQQVTLSCSPISGHRSVSWYQQTPGQGLQFLFEYFSETQRNKGNFPGRFSGRQFSNSRSEMNVSTLELGDSALYLCASSLRTSGGGEQFFGPGTRLTVL.

V is TRBV4-3 and J is TRBJ1-4; 8 positions agree with TRBD1. The CDR3 is 15 amino acids. The germline V gene encodes CDR1 LGHNA and CDR2 YSLEER. The junction had 2 bases not matched to a gene; V was cut back by 1 base and J by 4 bases. The CDR3 bases are TGCGCCAGCAGCCAAGGGACAGGGAATAATGAAAAACTGTTTTTT. It encodes CASSQGTGNNEKLFF.

This chain joins TRBV2 and TRBJ1-4; TRBD1 matches at 8 bases. Germline V gene data show CDR1 as SNHLY and CDR2 as FYNNEI. CDR3 length: 14 amino acids. Trimming removed 6 bases from V and 3 bases from J; junction bases left unmatched: 3. CDR3 in DNA: TGTGCCAGCAGGCAGGGGGCTTCTAATGAAAAACTGTTTTTT. Translating it yields CASRQGASNEKLFF.

The chain recombines TRBV29-1 with TRBJ2-3; 14 bases fit TRBD2. V shed 5 bases, J shed 1 base, and the junction held 5 bases outside the gene matches. This CDR3 region has 16 residues. CDR1 and CDR2 from the germline V gene are SQVTM and ANQGSEA. Written as DNA, the CDR3 is TGCAGCGTTCTAGTGGGACTAGCGGGGGGCACAGATACGCAGTATTTT. This translates into CSVLVGLAGGTDTQYF.

V and J are TRBV29-1 and TRBJ2-5, with 12 bases matching TRBD2. The DNA end lines up better with TRBJ2-7; the J call may be wrong. This CDR3 contains 15 residues. Germline V gene sequence: CDR1 SQVTM, CDR2 ANQGSEA. In DNA, the CDR3 is TGCAGCGTTGAATGGCTAGCGGGGGGGCCGTCCGAGCAGTACTTC. It translates to CSVEWLAGGPSEQYF.

Details on this clone: Other DNA sequences in the sample encode the same CDR3. This chain joins TRBV6-1 and TRBJ2-7, with D perhaps matching TRBD2 (6 bases). Trimming pared 5 bases from V and 1 base from J, leaving 12 bases between. The CDR3 contains 14 residues. CDR1 is MNHNS and CDR2 is SASEGT in the germline V gene. The CDR3 spells CASSPGGSSYEQYF. In DNA, the CDR3 is TGTGCCAGCAGTCCCGGGGGAAGTTCCTACGAGCAGTACTTC.

This chain joins TRBV28 and TRBJ1-2; 12 bases are shared with TRBD1. Unmatched junction bases numbered 10, after V lost 6 bases and J lost 8 bases. This CDR3 spans 15 amino acids. Germline loops: CDR1 MDHEN, CDR2 SYDVKM. CDR3 sequence: CASSEEGQGANGYTF. CDR3 coding DNA: TGTGCCAGCAGCGAAGAGGGACAGGGGGCTAACGGCTACACCTTC.

This chain uses TRBV6-4 with TRBJ1-1, with 7 bases matching TRBD1. CDR3 length: 13 residues. Germline CDR1 and CDR2: MRHNA and SNTAGT. V shed 5 bases and J 3 bases; nucleotides not matched to a gene: 3. This CDR3 is CASSYRGDTEAFF. The CDR3 DNA reads TGTGCCAGCAGTTACAGGGGAGACACTGAAGCTTTCTTT.